Below, 26 T cell receptor beta chains from the same sample are listed, as sequenced in a study of blood T cell repertoires in COVID-19. The method was immunoSEQ multiplex PCR; TCRdb's version includes in-frame clones alone and lacks a portion of them. The table shows fewer than 250,000 clones, with approximately 87% occurring only once. The sample was peripheral blood. The source is a woman aged 70-85 years with acute or convalescent COVID-19.

The chain recombines TRBV10-3 with TRBJ1-1, with 8 bases matching TRBD1. With 3 bases clipped from V and 6 bases from J, the junction kept 3 bases outside the gene matches. Germline lookup yields CDR1 ENHRY and CDR2 SYGVKD. There are 13 residues in the CDR3. CDR3 in amino acids: CAISDSTGAEAFF. CDR3 in DNA: TGTGCCATCAGTGATTCGACAGGGGCTGAAGCTTTCTTT.

The V gene is TRBV3-1 (or the pseudogene TRBV3-2), the J gene TRBJ2-7; unclear D gene. V lost 4 bases to trimming and J lost 2 bases, with 21 bases between them. The CDR3 runs to 17 residues. Per germline, CDR1 LGHDT and CDR2 YNNKEL (reference sequence). CDR3 loop: CASSRTQLGAFPYEQYF. The CDR3 DNA reads TGTGCCAGCAGCCGTACCCAGTTGGGCGCCTTCCCCTACGAGCAGTACTTC.

This clone has just one count. The chain recombines TRBV7-2 with TRBJ2-5; possibly TRBD2 for D (6 bases). This CDR3 has 13 residues. Trimming took off 5 bases at V and 7 bases at J, with 14 bases between the two ends. Germline values: CDR1 SGHTA, CDR2 FQGNSA. Here the CDR3 reads CASSAVGGRTQYF. CDR3 coding DNA: TGTGCCAGCAGCGCAGTGGGGGGTAGGACCCAGTACTTC.

The gene calls are TRBV25-1 and TRBJ1-3; a possible D gene is TRBD1 (6 bases). Germline CDR1 is MGHDK and CDR2 is SYGVNS. The V and J ends lost 6 bases and 4 bases respectively, with 13 bases between them. This CDR3 spans 14 amino acids. CDR3 region: CASRGGGAGNTIYF. The CDR3 DNA sequence: TGTGCCAGCAGGGGTGGGGGGGCCGGAAACACCATATATTTT.

The chain joins TRBV5-1 to TRBJ1-3; 7 bases line up with TRBD1. CDR3 length: 16 amino acids. Losses at the gene ends were 4 bases for V and 3 bases for J; bases not matched to a gene: 10. The germline V gene encodes CDR1 SGHRS and CDR2 YFSETQ. CDR3 loop: CASSHQGQSHGNTIYF. Written as DNA, the CDR3 is TGCGCCAGCAGCCACCAGGGACAGTCTCATGGAAACACCATATATTTT.

V is TRBV7-2 and J is TRBJ2-2; 7 nucleotides agree with TRBD1. The CDR3 contains 15 residues. The V gene end was trimmed by 5 bases and the J gene end by 4 bases; junction bases not matched to a gene: 7. Per germline, CDR1 SGHTA and CDR2 FQGNSA. The CDR3 DNA sequence: TGTGCCAGCAGCCCCTCGACAGGGCTCACCGGGGAGCTGTTTTTT. Amino acid sequence: CASSPSTGLTGELFF.

The J gene is TRBJ2-1, the V gene TRBV3-1 (or the pseudogene TRBV3-2); D perhaps matches TRBD1 (5 bases). V lost 3 bases and J 5 bases, leaving 11 bases between the germline ends. This CDR3 comprises 14 residues. Germline V gene lookup returns CDR1 LGHDT and CDR2 YNNKEL (reference sequence). The CDR3 loop reads CASSHRVRDNEQFF. The CDR3 region has the DNA TGTGCCAGCAGCCACAGGGTAAGGGACAATGAGCAGTTCTTC.

The chain carries TRBV11-3 and TRBJ2-7; TRBD2 is a possible D gene (6 bases). The CDR3 is 13 amino acids. Germline lookup yields CDR1 SGHNT and CDR2 YENEEA. V was cut by 1 base and J by 2 bases, with 6 bases left in between. CDR3 bases: TGTGCCAGCAGCTTAGTAGCGGCCTACGAGCAGTACTTC. This sequence encodes CASSLVAAYEQYF.

The V call is TRBV5-4, the J call TRBJ1-2; a possible D gene is TRBD1 (5 bases). The CDR3 consists of 15 residues. The V and J ends lost 4 bases and 6 bases respectively, with 19 bases between them. CDR1 SGHNT and CDR2 YYREEE come from the germline V gene (reference sequence). In nucleotides, the CDR3 is TGTGCCAGCAGCCCCGGCGGGGGTCAATTGAATGGCTACACCTTC. Residues: CASSPGGGQLNGYTF.

The chain carries TRBV25-1 and TRBJ1-1; 9 bases align to TRBD1. The germline CDR1 and CDR2 sequences are MGHDK and SYGVNS. This CDR3 has 13 residues. V trimming: 4 bases; J trimming: 4 bases; junction bases outside the gene matches: 1. This chain's CDR3 is CASSVTGGTEAFF. The CDR3 bases are TGTGCCAGCAGTGTGACAGGGGGCACTGAAGCTTTCTTT.

V usage is TRBV2 and J usage is TRBJ2-1; unclear D gene. The V end lost 7 bases, the J end lost 3 bases, and 7 bases lay between the germline ends. The CDR3 runs to 12 residues. Germline lookup yields CDR1 SNHLY and CDR2 FYNNEI. CDR3 region: CASTTGYNEQFF. DNA for the CDR3: TGTGCCAGCACTACCGGCTACAATGAGCAGTTCTTC.

The gene calls are TRBV7-2 and TRBJ1-1; tentative D call: TRBD1 (6 bases). This CDR3 comprises 15 residues. V shed 4 bases and J shed 5 bases, with 17 bases lying between them. The germline V gene has CDR1 SGHTA and CDR2 FQGNSA. The CDR3 nucleotides are TGTGCCAGCAGCTCGAACAGGGTAGGTCTTACTGAAGCTTTCTTT. This gives the protein CASSSNRVGLTEAFF.

J is TRBJ2-3 and V is TRBV6-1; 10 bases agree with TRBD1. Germline assignment: CDR1 MNHNS and CDR2 SASEGT. J gave up 4 bases and V 1 base, and 8 bases lay outside the gene matches. The CDR3 is made up of 17 amino acids. The CDR3 coding sequence is TGTGCCAGCAGTGAAGAGTCCGGGACAGGGGATGCAGATACGCAGTATTTT. This encodes CASSEESGTGDADTQYF.

The chain has TRBV7-7 and TRBJ2-1; 7 positions agree with TRBD2. The germline gives CDR1 SSHAT, CDR2 FNYEAQ (reference sequence). The CDR3 totals 16 residues. V was pared by 5 bases and J by 4 bases, with 11 bases of the junction left unmatched. The CDR3 here is CASSPAGRTSYNEQFF. The DNA of the CDR3 is TGTGCCAGCAGCCCGGCCGGGAGGACCTCTTACAATGAGCAGTTCTTC.

The chain uses TRBV11-2 and TRBJ2-1, with 13 positions matching TRBD2. The CDR3 sequence is 18 residues long. V lost 2 bases and J lost 1; bases outside the gene matches: 5. Germline values: CDR1 SGHAT, CDR2 FQNNGV. In DNA form, the CDR3 reads TGTGCCAGCAGCTTAAGACTAGCGGGAGGCTGGTCCTACAATGAGCAGTTCTTC. The encoded protein is CASSLRLAGGWSYNEQFF.

This rearrangement joins TRBV3-1 (or the pseudogene TRBV3-2) to TRBJ1-5; D is ambiguous. Germline values: CDR1 LGHDT, CDR2 YNNKEL (reference sequence). Trimming left V 1 base short and J 4 bases short, with 5 bases between. The CDR3 runs to 13 residues. The CDR3 here is CASSQVRNQPQHF. For the CDR3, the DNA is TGTGCCAGCAGCCAAGTCCGTAATCAGCCCCAGCATTTT.

The V gene is TRBV10-3, the J gene TRBJ1-5; D uncertain. V was pared by 9 bases and J by 7 bases, with 16 bases between. CDR3 length: 13 amino acids. CDR1 and CDR2 (germline): ENHRY, SYGVKD. The CDR3 nucleotides read TGTGCCATAGCTTCAGGTTTCGGACAGCCCCAGCATTTT. Its protein is CAIASGFGQPQHF.

The table lists this clone with a count of one. V and J are TRBV7-2 and TRBJ1-1; D gene unclear. The V and J ends lost 1 base and 4 bases respectively, with 10 bases between them. Germline assignment: CDR1 SGHTA and CDR2 FQGNSA. This CDR3 spans 14 amino acids. The CDR3 coding sequence is TGTGCCAGCAGCTTAGGAGTGGCGGGCACTGAAGCTTTCTTT. Translating gives CASSLGVAGTEAFF. The full variable domain, its missing parts supplied by reference TRBV7-2 and TRBJ1-1, is GAGVSQSPSNKVTEKGKDVELRCDPISGHTALYWYRQSLGQGLEFLIYFQGNSAPDKSGLPSDRFSAERTGGSVSTLTIQRTQQEDSAVYLCASSLGVAGTEAFFGQGTRLTVV.

This clone was picked up a small number of times. The chain uses TRBV24-1 and TRBJ2-1, with D perhaps TRBD2 (5 bases). The CDR3 consists of 13 residues. CDR1 KGHDR and CDR2 SFDVKD come from the germline V gene. V shed 5 bases and J shed 3 bases, with 7 bases lying between them. The CDR3 protein is CATSGRFYNEQFF. CDR3 DNA sequence: TGTGCCACCAGTGGGAGGTTCTACAATGAGCAGTTCTTC.

This clone was observed a few times. The CDR3 bases are TGTGCCAGCGTGTTGGGGACAGGGCGTGGCTACACCTTC. Its protein product is CASVLGTGRGYTF. V and J are TRBV28 and TRBJ1-2; 9 bases line up with TRBD1. V lost 8 bases and J lost 7; bases outside the gene matches: 8. CDR1 and CDR2 from the germline V gene are MDHEN and SYDVKM. The CDR3 has 13 residues.

V is TRBV7-2 and J is TRBJ1-1; 9 bases line up with TRBD1. The V segment lost 4 bases and the J segment 5 bases; nucleotides outside the gene matches: 5. This CDR3 contains 14 residues. Germline lookup yields CDR1 SGHTA and CDR2 FQGNSA. This chain's CDR3 is CASSWTGERTEAFF. The CDR3 DNA reads as TGTGCCAGCAGCTGGACAGGGGAACGGACTGAAGCTTTCTTT. Supplemented by reference TRBV7-2 and TRBJ1-1, the full variable domain reads GAGVSQSPSNKVTEKGKDVELRCDPISGHTALYWYRQSLGQGLEFLIYFQGNSAPDKSGLPSDRFSAERTGGSVSTLTIQRTQQEDSAVYLCASSWTGERTEAFFGQGTRLTVV.

This clone was detected a few times. The chain employs TRBV6-1 and TRBJ1-2, with 8 bases identical to TRBD1. This CDR3 region has 12 residues. The germline V gene encodes CDR1 MNHNS and CDR2 SASEGT. V shed 3 bases and J 6 bases; nucleotides not matched to a gene: 0. The CDR3 protein is CASSETGDGYTF. DNA of the CDR3: TGTGCCAGCAGTGAGACAGGGGATGGCTACACCTTC.

This clone was seen a single time. This sequence joins TRBV10-1 and TRBJ2-3, with unresolved D. Germline values: CDR1 WNHNN, CDR2 SYGVQD (reference sequence). The CDR3 length is 14 residues. The V and J ends lost 3 bases and 2 bases respectively, with 9 bases between them. The CDR3: CASSEERPTDTQYF. The DNA for the CDR3 is TGCGCCAGCAGTGAAGAGCGCCCCACAGATACGCAGTATTTT.

This rearrangement joins TRBV10-1 to TRBJ1-5, with no clear D. CDR1 and CDR2 from the germline V gene are WNHNN and SYGVQD (reference sequence). V lost 9 bases and J 4 bases, leaving 10 bases between the germline ends. The CDR3 runs 12 residues. CDR3 coding DNA: TGCGCCAGATCCGGGGAGAATCAGCCCCAGCATTTT. Protein product: CARSGENQPQHF.

This clone was seen many times. The same CDR3 is also encoded by other DNA sequences in this sample. CDR3 sequence reads: CASSSQGGGTEAFF. The CDR3 bases are TGCGCCAGCAGCTCGCAGGGTGGGGGGACTGAAGCTTTCTTT. The chain joins TRBV5-1 to TRBJ1-1; TRBD1 is a possible D gene (5 bases). Looked up from germline, CDR1 is SGHRS and CDR2 is YFSETQ. V was trimmed by 3 bases and J by 5 bases, leaving 14 bases between them. The CDR3 runs to 14 residues. Looking up the rest from reference TRBV5-1 and TRBJ1-1 gives the full variable domain: KAGVTQTPRYLIKTRGQQVTLSCSPISGHRSVSWYQQTPGQGLQFLFEYFSETQRNKGNFPGRFSGRQFSNSRSEMNVSTLELGDSALYLCASSSQGGGTEAFFGQGTRLTVV.

V and J are TRBV29-1 and TRBJ2-7; D is uncertain. The CDR3 contains 13 residues. Germline V CDR1 and CDR2: SQVTM, ANQGSEA. The V gene lost 1 base and the J gene lost 1 base, with 8 bases spanning the gap. CDR3 region: CSVEGATSYEQYF. The CDR3 nucleotides read TGCAGCGTTGAAGGGGCGACGTCCTACGAGCAGTACTTC.